This TCR beta chain was recorded in a study of T cells after yellow fever vaccination. This clonotype was detected a few times. Trimming took off 0 bases at V and 6 bases at J, with 7 bases between the two ends. The length of the CDR3 is 13 residues. Germline values: CDR1 SGDLS, CDR2 YYNGEE. 5'RACE template switching generated TCR cDNA, adding a universal primer site and UMIs. TCRdb called the 5' RACE reads again in MiXCR, with one record for every CDR3 protein. This table holds fewer than 350,000 distinct CDR3 sequences, approximately 3.9% found once. The sample in question was PBMCs, obtained on the day of the yellow fever booster vaccination. This clonotype originated in a man aged 18 to 35 who received the YFV17D yellow fever vaccine. The chain uses TRBV9 and TRBJ2-1; D possibly uses TRBD1 or TRBD2 (5 bases each). The CDR3 bases are TGTGCCAGCAGCGTAGCTGGGGGCAATGAGCAGTTCTTC. This codes for CASSVAGGNEQFF.